This T cell receptor (beta chain) was observed in a study of T cells in Graves' hyperthyroidism and ophthalmopathy (dated by TCRdb to the late 2010s). Background on the whole study: Peripheral blood samples were taken at the time of initial diagnosis, prior to any treatment. After sampling, hyperthyroidism patients received methimazole starting at 30 mg daily, and ophthalmopathy patients received high-dose intravenous methylprednisolone. The roughly 94 discovery patients were randomly split 7:3 into training and test sets. The study also compared thyroid tissue and blood T-cell repertoires from about six Graves' hyperthyroidism patients. Prospective prediction of ophthalmopathy was tested in an independent validation cohort of about 19 hyperthyroidism patients and 15 to 17 patients who later progressed to ophthalmopathy. The paper describes TCR Vbeta CDR3 sequencing of some 130 peripheral blood samples, made up of 43 ophthalmopathy patients, around 78 hyperthyroidism patients and 17 progressor patients. To identify TCR V-J signatures that set the groups apart, the researchers used a discovery cohort of about a hundred patients, made up of under 45 with Graves' ophthalmopathy and 57 with stable Graves' hyperthyroidism. General conclusions and limits of the study: Most expanded thyroid clonotypes (frequency above 0.001) were also found in blood, which suggests that blood repertoires may mirror thyroid immune responses. Sample size was not statistically predetermined, and investigators were not blinded to group allocation. In validation, the model predicted progression to ophthalmopathy a median of approximately 6.6 months before onset, with roughly 70% sensitivity and 72.22% specificity. Ophthalmopathy was separated from stable hyperthyroidism by a 13 V-J signature model, with around 90% sensitivity and about 84% specificity obtained in cross-validation and 80%/75% obtained in testing.

A few counts support this clonotype. The antigen it recognizes is unknown. There are no base qualities to consult, and no much larger clone falls within one base. The TCR beta CDR3 regions were amplified from the RNA transcripts. For the first round of RT-PCR on the TCR CDR3, the HTBI primer set was used together with the Qiagen OneStep RT-PCR kit. Libraries were constructed in a second round of multiplex PCR, after which size selection and purification were carried out. Sequencing of the libraries was done on an Illumina HiSeq2000 using paired-end 100 bp reads. As for the original processing: SOAPnuke was used to process the raw data, with reads discarded if the reads contained adapters or uncalled bases, had a mean Phred below 15, or lacked an exact constant-primer or identifier match. COPE v1.2.5 was used to merge the high-quality paired reads, and each unique nucleotide sequence was defined as a clonotype. Clonotypes were aligned to IMGT TRBV, TRBD and TRBJ reference segments using MiTCR v1.1. The analysis was restricted to V-J combinations with a frequency above 0.0001, which together covered approximately 99% of the repertoires. A TCS score was defined as the ratio between F50 (clonal expansion) and ExV (chaos), using BLOSUM62-based TCRdist between CDR3 peptides within each V-J. Welch's t-statistics and random forest reduced 514 V-J features to about 12, which were used in a naive Bayes classifier (R e1071). The public reads were reanalyzed by TCRdb: fastp trimming at Q25, MiXCR alignment, in-frame beta chains only. A single entry per CDR3 protein holds the most common genes and DNA from its merged rows. TCRdb, rather than the study authors, made the V and J calls. For this sample there are about 510,000 distinct CDR3 sequences; roughly 15% appear just once. More than 11% of the sample goes to the ten largest clones.

A patient counted as having stable Graves' hyperthyroidism if no progression to ophthalmopathy occurred over 18 months of follow-up. The hyperthyroidism patients were between 18 and 65 years old and newly diagnosed, with a disease duration of less than 2 months. Exclusion was applied to patients with uncontrolled infections, other autoimmune diseases, pregnancy or lactation. Diagnoses relied on clinical symptoms, serum thyroxine and TRAb, thyroid ultrasound and orbital computed tomography. PBMCs were isolated from about 9.2 ml of fresh peripheral blood by Ficoll-Paque density gradient centrifugation. Total RNA was extracted with Trizol reagent, and quality was checked on an Agilent 2100 Bioanalyzer. The specimen sequenced was blood. The receptor was isolated from a woman between 40 and 50 years old with Graves' hyperthyroidism.

In nucleotide form, the sequence is TGCAGCGTTCCGTGGGGGGACACTGAAGCTTTCTTT. This gives the protein CSVPWGDTEAFF. The rearrangement combines TRBV29-1 with TRBJ1-1; the D segment could be TRBD1, given 5 matching bases. Counted from cysteine to phenylalanine, this CDR3 has 12 amino acids. Only the CDR3 region is kept as DNA, spanning 36 bases read in frame from base 1. The V end loses 5 bases and the J end loses 3 bases, and a stretch of 10 bases separates them. CDR1 is given as SQVTM and CDR2 as ANQGSEA, both from the germline V gene.